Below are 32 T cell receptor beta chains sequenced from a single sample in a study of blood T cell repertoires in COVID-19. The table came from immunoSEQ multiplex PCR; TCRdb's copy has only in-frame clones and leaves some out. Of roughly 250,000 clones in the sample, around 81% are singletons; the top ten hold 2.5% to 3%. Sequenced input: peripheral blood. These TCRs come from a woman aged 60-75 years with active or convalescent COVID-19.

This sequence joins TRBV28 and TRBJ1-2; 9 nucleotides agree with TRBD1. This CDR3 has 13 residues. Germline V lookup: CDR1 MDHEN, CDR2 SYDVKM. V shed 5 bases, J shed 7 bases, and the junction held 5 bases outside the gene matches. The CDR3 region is CASSVPQGAGYTF. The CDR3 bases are TGTGCCAGCAGTGTCCCACAGGGGGCTGGCTACACCTTC.

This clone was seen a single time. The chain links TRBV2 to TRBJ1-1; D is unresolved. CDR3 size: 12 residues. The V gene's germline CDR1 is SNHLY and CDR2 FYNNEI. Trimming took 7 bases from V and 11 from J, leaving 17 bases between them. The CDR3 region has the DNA TGTGCCAGCACCATCCCTCCGGGTGGCGCTTTCTTT. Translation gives CASTIPPGGAFF.

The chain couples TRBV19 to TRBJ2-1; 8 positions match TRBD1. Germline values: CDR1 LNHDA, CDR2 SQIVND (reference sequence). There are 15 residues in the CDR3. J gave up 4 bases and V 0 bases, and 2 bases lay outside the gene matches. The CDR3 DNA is TGTGCCAGTAGTATAGACAGGGGGCTGTACAATGAGCAGTTCTTC. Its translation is CASSIDRGLYNEQFF.

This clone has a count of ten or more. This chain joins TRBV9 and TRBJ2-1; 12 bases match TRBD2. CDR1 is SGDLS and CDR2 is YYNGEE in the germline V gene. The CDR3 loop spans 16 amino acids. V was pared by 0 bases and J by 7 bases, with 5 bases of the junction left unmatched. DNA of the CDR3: TGTGCCAGCAGCGTAGCTAGCGGGGGGGCCCAGAATGAGCAGTTCTTC. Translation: CASSVASGGAQNEQFF.

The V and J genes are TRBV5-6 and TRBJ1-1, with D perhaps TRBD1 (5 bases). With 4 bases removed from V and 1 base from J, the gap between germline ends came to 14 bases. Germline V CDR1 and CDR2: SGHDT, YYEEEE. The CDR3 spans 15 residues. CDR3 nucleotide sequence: TGTGCCAGCAGCCCCGTGGGGGGTGGGAACACTGAAGCTTTCTTT. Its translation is CASSPVGGGNTEAFF. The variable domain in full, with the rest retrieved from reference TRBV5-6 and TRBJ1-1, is DAGVTQSPTHLIKTRGQQVTLRCSPKSGHDTVSWYQQALGQGPQFIFQYYEEEERQRGNFPDRFSGHQFPNYSSELNVNALLLGDSALYLCASSPVGGGNTEAFFGQGTRLTVV.

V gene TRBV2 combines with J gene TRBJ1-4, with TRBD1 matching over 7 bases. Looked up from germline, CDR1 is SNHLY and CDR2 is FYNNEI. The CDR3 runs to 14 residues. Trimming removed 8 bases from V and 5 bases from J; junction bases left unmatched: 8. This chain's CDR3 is CASGGTVSNEKLFF. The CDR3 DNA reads TGTGCCAGCGGGGGGACAGTGTCGAATGAAAAACTGTTTTTT.

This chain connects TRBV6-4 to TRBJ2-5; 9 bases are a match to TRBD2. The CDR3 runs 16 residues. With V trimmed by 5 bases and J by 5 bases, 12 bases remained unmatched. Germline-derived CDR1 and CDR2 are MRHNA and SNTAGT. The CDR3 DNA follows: TGTGCCAGCAGTAGCCCTCCTGCGGGGGGGCTCGAGACCCAGTACTTC. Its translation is CASSSPPAGGLETQYF.

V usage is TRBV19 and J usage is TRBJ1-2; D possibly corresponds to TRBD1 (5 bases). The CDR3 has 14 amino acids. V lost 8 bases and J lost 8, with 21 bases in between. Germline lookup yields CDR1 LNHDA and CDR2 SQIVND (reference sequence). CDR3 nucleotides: TGTGCCAGTGTGACTCTGGGGGGAACGAAAGGCTACACCTTC. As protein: CASVTLGGTKGYTF.

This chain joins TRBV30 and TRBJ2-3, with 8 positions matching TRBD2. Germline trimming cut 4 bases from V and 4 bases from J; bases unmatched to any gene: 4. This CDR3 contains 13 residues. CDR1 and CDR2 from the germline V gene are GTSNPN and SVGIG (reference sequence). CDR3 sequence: CAWKTSGADTQYF. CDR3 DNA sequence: TGTGCCTGGAAAACTAGCGGTGCAGATACGCAGTATTTT.

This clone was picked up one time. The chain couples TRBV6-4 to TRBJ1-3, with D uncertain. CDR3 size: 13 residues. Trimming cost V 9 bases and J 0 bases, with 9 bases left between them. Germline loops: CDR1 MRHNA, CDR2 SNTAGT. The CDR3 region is CAREQVSGNTIYF. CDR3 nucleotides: TGTGCCAGAGAACAAGTCTCTGGAAACACCATATATTTT.

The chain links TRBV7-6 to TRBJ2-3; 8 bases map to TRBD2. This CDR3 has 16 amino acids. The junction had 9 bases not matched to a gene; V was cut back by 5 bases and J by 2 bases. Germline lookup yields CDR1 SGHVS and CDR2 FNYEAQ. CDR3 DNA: TGTGCCAGCAGCCCCTGGACTAGCCTCAACACAGATACGCAGTATTTT. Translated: CASSPWTSLNTDTQYF.

The CDR3, as DNA: TGCGCCAGCGGGGGCCGGGACAGGGGAACCTATGGCTACACCTTC. Residues: CASGGRDRGTYGYTF. This chain links TRBV5-1 with TRBJ1-2, with 10 positions matching TRBD1. Germline V gene data show CDR1 as SGHRS and CDR2 as YFSETQ. The V gene end was trimmed by 7 bases and the J gene end by 4 bases; junction bases not matched to a gene: 10. There are 15 residues in the CDR3.

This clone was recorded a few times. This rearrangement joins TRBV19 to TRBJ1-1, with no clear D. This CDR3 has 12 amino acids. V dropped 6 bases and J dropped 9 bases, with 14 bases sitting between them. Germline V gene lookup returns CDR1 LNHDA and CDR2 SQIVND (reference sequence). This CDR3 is CASRGYSNQAFF. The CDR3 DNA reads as TGTGCCAGTAGAGGCTACAGTAACCAAGCTTTCTTT.

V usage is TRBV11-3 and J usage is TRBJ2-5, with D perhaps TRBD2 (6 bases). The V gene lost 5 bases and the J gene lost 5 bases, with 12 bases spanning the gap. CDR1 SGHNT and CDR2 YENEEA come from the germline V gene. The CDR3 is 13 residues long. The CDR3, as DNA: TGTGCCAGCAGCCGGACGGAGGGGGAGACCCAGTACTTC. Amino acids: CASSRTEGETQYF.

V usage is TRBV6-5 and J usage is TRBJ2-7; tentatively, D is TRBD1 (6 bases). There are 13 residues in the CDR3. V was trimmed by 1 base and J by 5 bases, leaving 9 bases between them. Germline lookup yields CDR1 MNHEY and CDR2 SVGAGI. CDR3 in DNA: TGTGCCAGCAGTTACTACAGGGTTGACGAGCAGTACTTC. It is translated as CASSYYRVDEQYF.

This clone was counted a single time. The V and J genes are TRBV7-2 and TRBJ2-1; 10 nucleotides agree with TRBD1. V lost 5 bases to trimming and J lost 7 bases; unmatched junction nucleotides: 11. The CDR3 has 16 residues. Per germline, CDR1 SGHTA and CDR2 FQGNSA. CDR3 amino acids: CASSLPRQGAGNEQFF. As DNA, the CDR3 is TGTGCCAGCAGCCTCCCCAGACAGGGGGCCGGGAATGAGCAGTTCTTC.

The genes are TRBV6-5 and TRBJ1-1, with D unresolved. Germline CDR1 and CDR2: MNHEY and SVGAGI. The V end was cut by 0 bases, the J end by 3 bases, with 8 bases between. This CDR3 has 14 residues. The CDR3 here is CASSYSGRDTEAFF. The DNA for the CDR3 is TGTGCCAGCAGTTACTCGGGGAGGGACACTGAAGCTTTCTTT.

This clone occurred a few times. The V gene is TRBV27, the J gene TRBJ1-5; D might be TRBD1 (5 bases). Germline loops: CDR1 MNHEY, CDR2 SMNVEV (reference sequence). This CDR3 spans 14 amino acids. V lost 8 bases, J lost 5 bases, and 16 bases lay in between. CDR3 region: CASGERGGDQPQHF. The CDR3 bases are TGTGCCAGCGGCGAGCGGGGGGGGGATCAGCCCCAGCATTTT.

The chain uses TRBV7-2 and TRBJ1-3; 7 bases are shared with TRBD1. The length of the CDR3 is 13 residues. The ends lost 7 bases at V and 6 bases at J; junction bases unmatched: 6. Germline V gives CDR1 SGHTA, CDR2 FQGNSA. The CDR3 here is CASTPQGENTIYF. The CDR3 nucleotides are TGTGCCAGCACCCCCCAGGGGGAAAACACCATATATTTT.

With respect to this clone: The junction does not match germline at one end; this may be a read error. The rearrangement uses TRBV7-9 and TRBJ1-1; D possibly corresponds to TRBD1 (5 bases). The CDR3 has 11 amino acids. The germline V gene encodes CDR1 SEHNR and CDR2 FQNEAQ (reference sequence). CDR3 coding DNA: TGTGCCAGCAGCCCACAGGAGAGGACTACATTT. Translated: CASSPQERTTF.

The CDR3 nucleotides read TGTGCCAGCAGTTTAGATAGGGGGGGGCGCTCATCTGAGCAGTTCTTC. Amino acids: CASSLDRGGRSSEQFF. This chain connects TRBV27 to TRBJ2-1, with a weak D call TRBD2 (7 bases). Germline V lookup: CDR1 MNHEY, CDR2 SMNVEV (reference sequence). The V and J ends lost 2 bases and 9 bases respectively, with 20 bases between them. CDR3 length: 16 residues.

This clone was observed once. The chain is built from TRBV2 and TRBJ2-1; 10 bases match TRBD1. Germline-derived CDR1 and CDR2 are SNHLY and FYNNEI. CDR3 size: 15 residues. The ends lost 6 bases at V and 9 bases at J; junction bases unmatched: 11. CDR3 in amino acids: CASRAGTGARGEQFF. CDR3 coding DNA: TGTGCCAGCAGGGCCGGGACAGGGGCGCGGGGTGAGCAGTTCTTC.

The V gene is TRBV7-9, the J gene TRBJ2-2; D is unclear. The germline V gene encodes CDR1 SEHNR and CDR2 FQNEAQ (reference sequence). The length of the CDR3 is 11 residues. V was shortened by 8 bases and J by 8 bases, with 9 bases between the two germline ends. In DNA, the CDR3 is TGTGCCAGCCACTTCGGGGGGGAGCTGTTTTTT. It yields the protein CASHFGGELFF. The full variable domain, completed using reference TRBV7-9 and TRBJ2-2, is DTGVSQNPRHKITKRGQNVTFRCDPISEHNRLYWYRQTLGQGPEFLTYFQNEAQLEKSRLLSDRFSAERPKGSFSTLEIQRTEQGDSAMYLCASHFGGELFFGEGSRLTVL.

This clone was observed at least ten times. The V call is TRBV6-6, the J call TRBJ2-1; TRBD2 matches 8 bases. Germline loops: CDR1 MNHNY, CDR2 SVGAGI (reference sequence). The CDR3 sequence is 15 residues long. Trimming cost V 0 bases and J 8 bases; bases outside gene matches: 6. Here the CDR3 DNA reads TGTGCCAGCAGTTACTCGCTCGGGGGGGCGGATGAGCAGTTCTTC. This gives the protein CASSYSLGGADEQFF.

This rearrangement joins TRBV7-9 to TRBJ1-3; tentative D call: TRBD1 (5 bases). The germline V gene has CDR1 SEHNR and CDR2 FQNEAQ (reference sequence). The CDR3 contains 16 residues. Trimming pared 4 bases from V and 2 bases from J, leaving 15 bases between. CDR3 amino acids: CASSSEPGTTGNTIYF. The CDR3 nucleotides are TGTGCCAGCAGCTCCGAACCGGGGACTACTGGAAACACCATATATTTT.

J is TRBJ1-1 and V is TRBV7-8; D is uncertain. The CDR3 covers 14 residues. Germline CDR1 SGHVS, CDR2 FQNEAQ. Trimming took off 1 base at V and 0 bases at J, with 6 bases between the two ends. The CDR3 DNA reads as TGTGCCAGCAGCTTAGTAGCCGTGAACACTGAAGCTTTCTTT. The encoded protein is CASSLVAVNTEAFF. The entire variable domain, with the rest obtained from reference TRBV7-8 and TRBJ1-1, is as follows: GAGVSQSPRYKVAKRGQDVALRCDPISGHVSLFWYQQALGQGPEFLTYFQNEAQLDKSGLPSDRFFAERPEGSVSTLKIQRTQQEDSAVYLCASSLVAVNTEAFFGQGTRLTVV.

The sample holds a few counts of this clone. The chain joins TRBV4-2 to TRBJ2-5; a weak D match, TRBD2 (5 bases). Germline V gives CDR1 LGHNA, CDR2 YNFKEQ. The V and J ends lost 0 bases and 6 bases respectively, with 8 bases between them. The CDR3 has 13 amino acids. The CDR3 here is CASSQDIGKTQYF. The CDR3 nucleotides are TGTGCCAGCAGCCAAGACATCGGGAAGACCCAGTACTTC.

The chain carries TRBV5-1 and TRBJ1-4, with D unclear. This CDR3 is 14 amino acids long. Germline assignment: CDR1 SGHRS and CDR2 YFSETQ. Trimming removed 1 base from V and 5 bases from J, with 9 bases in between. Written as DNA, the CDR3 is TGCGCCAGCAGCTTGCTCGACGGGAATGAAAAACTGTTTTTT. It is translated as CASSLLDGNEKLFF.

CDR3 nucleotides: TGTGCCAGTAGTCCTCGACAGGGGTTCGGGAATGGCTACACCTTC. Its translation is CASSPRQGFGNGYTF. The rearrangement links TRBV19 to TRBJ1-2; TRBD1 agrees at 8 bases. After removal of 5 bases from V and 6 bases from J, the junction contained 11 bases not matched to a gene. Germline V gene sequence: CDR1 LNHDA, CDR2 SQIVND (reference sequence). The CDR3 is made up of 15 amino acids.

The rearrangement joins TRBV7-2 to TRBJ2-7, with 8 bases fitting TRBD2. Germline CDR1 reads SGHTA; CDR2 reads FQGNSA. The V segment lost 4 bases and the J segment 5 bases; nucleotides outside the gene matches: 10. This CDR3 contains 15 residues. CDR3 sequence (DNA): TGTGCCAGCAGCTACGCGGGGGGAGGGAGAAACGAGCAGTACTTC. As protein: CASSYAGGGRNEQYF. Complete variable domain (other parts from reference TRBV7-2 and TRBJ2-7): GAGVSQSPSNKVTEKGKDVELRCDPISGHTALYWYRQSLGQGLEFLIYFQGNSAPDKSGLPSDRFSAERTGGSVSTLTIQRTQQEDSAVYLCASSYAGGGRNEQYFGPGTRLTVT.

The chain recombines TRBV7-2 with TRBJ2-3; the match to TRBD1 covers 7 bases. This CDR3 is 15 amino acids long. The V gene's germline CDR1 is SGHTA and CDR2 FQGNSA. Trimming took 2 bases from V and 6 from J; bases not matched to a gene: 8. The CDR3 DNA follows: TGTGCCAGCAGCTTATCCCGACAGGGTTCCGATACGCAGTATTTT. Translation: CASSLSRQGSDTQYF.

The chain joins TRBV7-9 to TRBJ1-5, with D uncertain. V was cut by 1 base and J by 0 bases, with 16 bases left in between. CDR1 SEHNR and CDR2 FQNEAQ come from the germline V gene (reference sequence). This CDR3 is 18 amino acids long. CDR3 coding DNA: TGTGCCAGCAGCTTAGAAACGGCGGCAGATGGTAGCAATCAGCCCCAGCATTTT. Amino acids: CASSLETAADGSNQPQHF.